This T cell receptor (beta chain) emerged from a study of T-cell reconstitution after alpha-beta-depleted transplantation in children. Study findings and constraints: Surviving recipient cells, namely T cells and thymic progenitors, were the source of high day-60 TCRbeta diversity in some patients. At around two months after transplant, the alpha-beta T cells were reportedly derived from several hundred expanded clones that came from non-depleted graft cells. T-cell numbers and diversity, one year after transplant, stemmed largely from T cells that were newly produced.

Deletions cut 8 bases from V and 4 bases from J, with 8 bases between. Germline V CDR1 and CDR2: MNHEY, SVGAGI. The CDR3 runs to 11 residues. Concerning this clonotype itself: Its antigen is not identified.

Library preparation (for TCRbeta) was performed with unique molecular identifiers. TCRdb processed the PCR reads anew with MiXCR; each CDR3 protein has one entry. Of approximately 120,000 distinct CDR3 sequences in the sample, roughly 10% are singletons; the top ten hold 24%. This TCR was recovered from a girl under three years old who had a stem cell transplant for combined immunodeficiency, so the T cells may come from the graft donor. The V call is TRBV6-5, the J call TRBJ1-2; D unclear. The sample in question was PBMCs, mostly from graft donor cells, obtained 180 days after TCRalphabeta/CD19-depleted stem cell transplant. The CDR3 region has the DNA TGTGCCAGCCGGGCGATCTATGGCTACACCTTC. Translated, it gives CASRAIYGYTF.